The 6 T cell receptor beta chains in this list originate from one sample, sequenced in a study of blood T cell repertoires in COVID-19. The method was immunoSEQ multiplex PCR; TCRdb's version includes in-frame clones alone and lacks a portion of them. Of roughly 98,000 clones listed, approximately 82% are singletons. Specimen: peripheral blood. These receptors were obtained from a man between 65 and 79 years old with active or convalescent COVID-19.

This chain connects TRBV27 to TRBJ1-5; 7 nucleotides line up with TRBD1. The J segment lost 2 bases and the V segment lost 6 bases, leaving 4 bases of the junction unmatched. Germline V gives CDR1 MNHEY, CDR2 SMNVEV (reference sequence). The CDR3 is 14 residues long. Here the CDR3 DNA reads TGTGCCAGCAGAAATACAGGGGGCAATCAGCCCCAGCATTTT. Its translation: CASRNTGGNQPQHF.

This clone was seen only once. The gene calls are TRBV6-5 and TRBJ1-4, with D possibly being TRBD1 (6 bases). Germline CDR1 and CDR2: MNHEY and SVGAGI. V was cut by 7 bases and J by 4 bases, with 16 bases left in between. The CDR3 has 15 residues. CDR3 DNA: TGTGCCAGCATCACAAGGGGGTTTGGTAATGAAAAACTGTTTTTT. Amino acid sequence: CASITRGFGNEKLFF.

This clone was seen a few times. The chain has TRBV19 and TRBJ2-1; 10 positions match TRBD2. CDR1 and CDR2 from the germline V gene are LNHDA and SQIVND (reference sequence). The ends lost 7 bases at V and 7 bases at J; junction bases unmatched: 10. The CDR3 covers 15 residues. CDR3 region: CASTRGGLAINEQFF. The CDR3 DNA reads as TGTGCCAGTACCAGAGGGGGACTAGCGATAAATGAGCAGTTCTTC.

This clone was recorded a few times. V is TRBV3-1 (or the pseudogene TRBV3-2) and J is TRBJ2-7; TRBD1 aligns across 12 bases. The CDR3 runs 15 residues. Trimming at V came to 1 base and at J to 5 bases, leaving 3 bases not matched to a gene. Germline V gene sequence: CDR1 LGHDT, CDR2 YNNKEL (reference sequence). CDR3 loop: CASSQAGTGGNEQYF. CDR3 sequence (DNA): TGTGCCAGCAGCCAAGCCGGGACAGGGGGCAACGAGCAGTACTTC.

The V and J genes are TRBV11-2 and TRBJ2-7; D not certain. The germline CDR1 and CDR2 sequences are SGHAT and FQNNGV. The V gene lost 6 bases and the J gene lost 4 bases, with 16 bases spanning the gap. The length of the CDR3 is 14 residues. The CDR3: CASSSLILTYEQYF. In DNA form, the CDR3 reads TGTGCCAGCAGTTCTCTCATCCTGACTTACGAGCAGTACTTC.

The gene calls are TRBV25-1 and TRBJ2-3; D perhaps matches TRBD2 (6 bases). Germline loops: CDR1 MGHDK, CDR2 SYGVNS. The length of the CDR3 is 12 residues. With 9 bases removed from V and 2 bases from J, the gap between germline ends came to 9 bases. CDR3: CASGTFTDTQYF. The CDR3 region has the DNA TGTGCCAGTGGGACTTTCACAGATACGCAGTATTTT.